This T cell receptor (beta chain) emerged from a study of shared clonotypes between healthy human individuals (dated by TCRdb to about 2020). About the study as a whole: A couple of women and a few men aged 18 to 49 years were included in the cohort. For each donor, three plates each were used for CD4 naive and CD4 memory, two plates were used for CD8 naive, and one plate was used for CD8 memory. To estimate repertoire size and how much clonotypes are shared between individuals, the study performed deep sequencing of blood TCR repertoires from 4 to 6 healthy adults. To increase sequencing depth and limit assay-specific biases, TCR repertoire library preparation and sequencing were carried out by different laboratories using diverse techniques. Per donor, leukapheresis produced somewhere between about 0.94 and 8.9 billion PBMCs. Study-wide conclusions, independent of this receptor: About 5% of naive CD4, approximately 3.7% of naive CD8, roughly 2.4% of memory CD4, and roughly 0.4% of memory CD8 clonotypes were shared across a few donors. Pairwise subsampling indicated that sequencing depth was expected to affect the degree of clonotype sharing among donors. Incomplete sequencing was indicated by rarefaction of sorted-subset datasets, despite the large sequencing depth. Naive subsets generally had larger estimated clonotype richness than memory subsets. Only blood was sampled, and tissue TCR repertoires likely differ from those in blood. Higher generation probabilities were observed for clonotypes shared by all four sorted-subset donors than for non-shared clonotypes. The small number of donors limited the genetic and exposure-history diversity represented.

TCR CDR3 regions were amplified from genomic DNA by multiplex PCR using the deep immunoSEQ assay. For each cell subset, the extracted genomic DNA was distributed evenly across all wells of several immunoSEQ 96-well plates, and each plate served as one replicate. For sorted subsets, each replicate PCR was loaded with roughly 0.2 ug genomic DNA, equivalent to 25,000 to 35,000 T cell genomes. Purified libraries were quantified with a Qubit 3.0 fluorometer, sized on a Bioanalyzer 2100, and re-quantified with the KAPA Library Quantification kit. Each immunoSEQ 96-well plate was sequenced on its own single-read 150-cycle Illumina NextSeq 550 flow cell. The authors' pipeline ran thus. Because the immunoSEQ output included only junctional sequences and no quality scores, the filtering could not be the same as the filtering used for full-length reads. To assign V/J genes and CDR3, sequences were annotated against IMGT germline references using PyIR, a Python wrapper for IgBLAST v1.9. Reads were filtered out if the reads had weak V/J assignments (E-value above 1e-6), no CDR3, stop codons, out-of-frame junctions, or ambiguous translated residues. A V3J clonotype was defined by an identical inferred V gene, J gene, and CDR3 amino acid sequence. Percentage overlap between repertoires was calculated by dividing the number of shared unique clonotypes by the size of the smaller repertoire. Three approaches were used to assess repertoire richness: RTK rarefaction, the Chao1 estimator, and Recon v2.1 estimates of unobserved clonotypes. Generation probabilities for all TCRbeta clonotypes obtained by the gDNA method from a few donors were computed using OLGA. Entries here come from immuneACCESS through TCRdb and include only in-frame sequences with V and J called. Some clones fail to appear in such tables; in the studies checked, an unresolved V gene covers under half of the shortfall, and the cause of the remainder is unknown. The V and J calls and clone size come from that table; D and trimming were worked out from the DNA. This sample has about 1.5 million clones in its table, and approximately 98% of those were observed once. The ten largest clones take up approximately 0.44% of the sample.

About this clone: The antigen it recognizes is unknown. There are no base qualities to consult, and no much larger clone falls within one base. Distinct nucleotide sequences in the sample also encode this CDR3.

Healthy HIV-negative adults with no recently reported acute infections or vaccinations were included as donors. All donors were Caucasian adults living in Nashville, Tennessee, USA. CD4+ T cells were enriched through magnetic negative selection, after which naive cells were positively selected on CD45RA and the remaining negative fraction served as the memory subset. After blood collection by leukapheresis, PBMCs were isolated using Ficoll-Histopaque density gradient centrifugation and then cryopreserved in the vapor phase of liquid nitrogen. Analytical flow cytometry was used to check the purity and quantity of each magnetically sorted T cell population. From each sorted fraction, genomic DNA was isolated and quantified by UV absorbance on a Nanodrop 2000c. V and J are truncated by 0 bases and 2 bases respectively, leaving an intervening sequence of 11 bases. Spanning cysteine to phenylalanine, the CDR3 consists of 15 amino acids. Just the 45-base CDR3 DNA is kept, in frame starting at base 1. Sequences SGDLS (CDR1) and YYNGEE (CDR2) are obtained from the germline V gene.

The source of this sequence is a young man in good health. The sample taken for sequencing was naive CD4+ T cells sorted from blood. The cell subset or site tag for this specimen amounts to: CD45RA+ positively selected. Here the chain combines TRBV9 and TRBJ2-5; the D assignment is uncertain and may be TRBD1 or TRBD2, with 5 bases supporting each. The DNA reads TGTGCCAGCAGCGTAGATGGGACCCCTCAAGAGACCCAGTACTTC. Protein translation: CASSVDGTPQETQYF. With all but the CDR3 taken from the reference TRBV9 and TRBJ2-5 genes, the full variable domain is: DSGVTQTPKHLITATGQRVTLRCSPRSGDLSVYWYQQSLDQGLQFLIQYYNGEERAKGNILERFSAQQFPDLHSELNLSSLELGDSALYFCASSVDGTPQETQYFGPGTRLLVL.